These 3 T cell receptor beta chains came from one sample sequenced in a study of T cells expressing NK-cell markers (dated by TCRdb to about 2020). Libraries were made using 5' RACE. Reads for this sample came from an Illumina HiSeq 2000. TCRdb reprocessed the raw reads; every CDR3 protein sequence is a single record, and DNA is not supplied. For this sample, the table gives about 190,000 distinct CDR3 sequences. The ten largest clones capture 20% to 25% of the sample. Sequenced: blood T cells: a sorted CD56 or NKG2C T cell subset, CD4+ or CD8+ T cells, or bulk PBMC T cells (not recorded which). These TCRs come from a man aged 18-70 years in good health.

The CDR3 sequence: CSFPGTSGEQFF. This rearrangement joins TRBV29-1 to TRBJ2-1; checking the TCRdb D call of TRBD2 is not possible without DNA. This CDR3 spans 12 amino acids. Germline CDR1 and CDR2: SQVTM and ANQGSEA.

The chain recombines TRBV7-4 with TRBJ1-1; absent DNA, TCRdb's TRBD1 call cannot be checked. Germline V gene data show CDR1 as SGHVT and CDR2 as SQSDAQ. CDR3 length: 16 residues. This chain's CDR3 is CASSSGGLGVNTEAFF.

The CDR3 is CASRWDRVNSPLHF. The V and J genes are TRBV27 and TRBJ1-6; TCRdb proposes TRBD1, but this gene call is untestable without DNA. This CDR3 is built from 14 residues. The germline V gene has CDR1 MNHEY and CDR2 SMNVEV (reference sequence).